This T cell receptor (beta chain) came from a study of radiation and T cells in renal cell carcinoma. General study results and limits: From baseline, blood top tumor clonotypes peaked at 2 weeks post-radiation.

The time point was: blood 2 weeks post-SBRT. Specified treatment: 15 Gy SBRT to primary tumor, nephrectomy 4 weeks later. Radiation-treated patients gave blood at baseline, week 2 and week 4. The tumor was a clear cell renal cell carcinoma. Only in-frame clones appear in the TCRdb table, and some are missing; sequencing was by immunoSEQ multiplex PCR. Seen here are some 72,000 clones, around 80% observed once, and the top ten hold almost 6%. Worth noting for this clone: Its antigen is unknown.

This sample comprised blood, obtained from a patient whose treatment included radiotherapy and nephrectomy. The source of this sequence is a man aged 55 to 69 with renal cell carcinoma.

The CDR3 nucleotides read TGTGCCAGCAGACGCCCGGGGCGTCGGAACTATGGCTACACCTTC. Amino acids: CASRRPGRRNYGYTF. This chain connects TRBV11-2 to TRBJ1-2; D might be TRBD1 (5 bases). V dropped 6 bases and J dropped 2 bases, with 16 bases sitting between them. This CDR3 comprises 15 residues. Germline V gene sequence: CDR1 SGHAT, CDR2 FQNNGV.